A selection of T cell receptor beta chains follows, all from one sample in a study of cytomegalovirus exposure and HLA in healthy donors. Profiled with immunoSEQ multiplex PCR; TCRdb holds only in-frame clones, not every one. The profile covers tens of thousands of clones, with 64% appearing a single time and 2% to 2.5% taken by the ten largest. Sequencing was performed on PBMCs. The receptors come from a human donor in good health. CDR3s include the opening cysteine and the closing phenylalanine or tryptophan.

v_gene: TRBV29-1; j_gene: TRBJ2-7; CDR3aa: CSVEDTGQVTYEQYF
v_gene: TRBV7-2; j_gene: TRBJ2-5; CDR3aa: CASSLTGGQETQYF
v_gene: TRBV5-1; j_gene: TRBJ1-1; CDR3aa: CASSSDRWNTEAFF
v_gene: TRBV10-3; j_gene: TRBJ2-5; CDR3aa: CAIRNMGGETQYF
v_gene: TRBV4-1; j_gene: TRBJ2-7; CDR3aa: CASSQGRAYEQYF
v_gene: TRBV25-1; j_gene: TRBJ1-6; CDR3aa: CASSAKIGQAGNSPLHF
v_gene: TRBV12-5; j_gene: TRBJ2-1; CDR3aa: CASGLGTDMEQFF
v_gene: TRBV7-6; j_gene: TRBJ1-2; CDR3aa: CASSFGQSLYAYGYTF
v_gene: TRBV2; j_gene: TRBJ2-1; CDR3aa: CASDRLAGDNEQFF
v_gene: TRBV7-2; j_gene: TRBJ2-2; CDR3aa: CASSPAGRENTGELFF
v_gene: TRBV18; j_gene: TRBJ2-3; CDR3aa: CASSPIAGTSTDTQYF
v_gene: TRBV2; j_gene: TRBJ1-1; CDR3aa: CASSAGTDNTEAFF
v_gene: TRBV5-4; j_gene: TRBJ2-3; CDR3aa: CASSLGGLSLSDTQYF
v_gene: TRBV7-2; j_gene: TRBJ2-6; CDR3aa: CASDFSGANVLTF
v_gene: TRBV7-3; j_gene: TRBJ2-2; CDR3aa: CASSPRTGGGGELFF
v_gene: TRBV4-1; j_gene: -; CDR3aa: CASSQENMGLSSYEQYF
v_gene: TRBV7-9; j_gene: TRBJ2-2; CDR3aa: CASSVGWEAGELFF
v_gene: TRBV19; j_gene: TRBJ2-7; CDR3aa: CASRDSSSYEQYF
v_gene: TRBV29-1; j_gene: TRBJ2-2; CDR3aa: CSVEVEANTGELFF
v_gene: TRBV5-4; j_gene: TRBJ2-7; CDR3aa: CASSLRGRDYEQYF
v_gene: TRBV6-5; j_gene: TRBJ2-2; CDR3aa: CAIKEGGGTTGELFF
v_gene: TRBV30; j_gene: TRBJ2-7; CDR3aa: CAWDSYPRVEQYF
v_gene: TRBV29-1; j_gene: TRBJ1-2; CDR3aa: CSVYGPGYTF
v_gene: TRBV5-1; j_gene: TRBJ1-4; CDR3aa: CASSLDGQAVEKLFF
v_gene: TRBV27; j_gene: TRBJ2-3; CDR3aa: CASSFGAGPQGTDTQYF
v_gene: TRBV5-1; j_gene: TRBJ1-3; CDR3aa: CASSQTGETGNTIYF
v_gene: TRBV15; j_gene: TRBJ1-4; CDR3aa: CATSLSDRGNEKLFF
v_gene: TRBV11-3; j_gene: TRBJ1-1; CDR3aa: CASSLDTNTEAFF
v_gene: TRBV5-6; j_gene: TRBJ1-2; CDR3aa: CASSSSYGYTF
v_gene: TRBV7-2; j_gene: TRBJ1-2; CDR3aa: CASREGGYSGYTF
v_gene: TRBV5-6; j_gene: TRBJ1-2; CDR3aa: CASSWDKGIGYTF
v_gene: TRBV6-5; j_gene: TRBJ1-1; CDR3aa: CASRSTGDTEAFF
v_gene: TRBV11-3; j_gene: TRBJ2-2; CDR3aa: CASSQQQGRAGELFF
v_gene: TRBV7-6; j_gene: TRBJ1-3; CDR3aa: CASSLLGLGNTIYF
v_gene: TRBV21-1; j_gene: TRBJ1-6; CDR3aa: CASSEPEQGRSPLHF
v_gene: TRBV5-1; j_gene: TRBJ1-6; CDR3aa: CASSFTGANSPLHF
v_gene: TRBV9; j_gene: TRBJ1-6; CDR3aa: CASSYGDVGSYNSPLHF
v_gene: TRBV21-1; j_gene: TRBJ2-7; CDR3aa: CASSLRQGKNYEQYF
v_gene: TRBV11-2; j_gene: TRBJ2-7; CDR3aa: CASSPARDSAWYEQYF
v_gene: TRBV18; j_gene: TRBJ2-5; CDR3aa: CASSLQGTETQYF
v_gene: TRBV4-3; j_gene: TRBJ1-1; CDR3aa: CASSQDYTVSEAFF
v_gene: TRBV5-1; j_gene: TRBJ2-5; CDR3aa: CASSQGTGIETQYF
v_gene: TRBV4-3; j_gene: TRBJ2-4; CDR3aa: CASSEGSKLAKNIQYF
v_gene: TRBV7-9; j_gene: TRBJ2-7; CDR3aa: CASNGIPGGEQYF
v_gene: TRBV7-2; j_gene: TRBJ2-6; CDR3aa: CASSLAWSSGANVLTF
v_gene: TRBV30; j_gene: TRBJ2-5; CDR3aa: CAWAALTGGGAQETQYF
v_gene: TRBV6-5; j_gene: TRBJ1-1; CDR3aa: CASRSDRGQNTEAFF
v_gene: TRBV7-9; j_gene: TRBJ2-3; CDR3aa: CASSTKSTDTQYF
v_gene: TRBV25-1; j_gene: TRBJ1-6; CDR3aa: CASTGPGSPLHF
v_gene: TRBV19; j_gene: TRBJ1-2; CDR3aa: CASSTVGTGGLGYTF
v_gene: TRBV4-3; j_gene: TRBJ1-6; CDR3aa: CASSFRQGENSPLHF
v_gene: TRBV5-1; j_gene: TRBJ1-1; CDR3aa: CASSRDRGGETEAFF
v_gene: TRBV5-8; j_gene: TRBJ2-2; CDR3aa: CASSDRGGTGELFF
v_gene: TRBV25-1; j_gene: TRBJ2-7; CDR3aa: CASSEDRIPYEQYF
v_gene: TRBV11-2; j_gene: TRBJ2-5; CDR3aa: CASSPRSASQETQYF
v_gene: TRBV7-2; j_gene: TRBJ1-6; CDR3aa: CASSFSRDLVTLNSPLHF
v_gene: TRBV14; j_gene: TRBJ2-1; CDR3aa: CASSQARGNEQFF
v_gene: TRBV9; j_gene: TRBJ2-1; CDR3aa: CASSANSQGNEQFF
v_gene: TRBV30; j_gene: TRBJ1-1; CDR3aa: CAWTPFPNTEAFF
v_gene: TRBV19; j_gene: TRBJ2-2; CDR3aa: CASSPPVPYTGELFF